This TCR beta chain derives from a study of T cell responses to AZD1222 COVID-19 vaccine. General study results and limits: Reports say nearly half of spike-specific TCRs go after unmutated variant regions. Spike as a whole was targeted by vaccine-associated CD4 TCRs, dominant at 160-218 and 743-854.

In the case of this clone: Its specificity is not known.

Samples with a second dose at about 4 or about 12 weeks were pooled together. The method was immunoSEQ multiplex PCR; TCRdb's version includes in-frame clones alone and lacks a portion of them. This table has around 60,000 clones, 81% appearing once. The CDR3 is 15 residues long. Germline CDR1 reads MNHEY; CDR2 reads SVGAGI. The trim removed 8 bases at V and 4 bases at J, leaving 10 bases unmatched. The V gene is TRBV6-5, the J gene TRBJ1-5, with 8 nucleotides matching TRBD1. The sequencing used peripheral blood, collected 28 days after the second AZD1222 dose. This sequence was found in an adult who received the AZD1222 COVID-19 vaccine. CDR3 bases: TGTGCCAGCTGTCCGGGACAGGATGGGAATCAGCCCCAGCATTTT. It codes for CASCPGQDGNQPQHF.